One sample yielded the 6 T cell receptor beta chains listed below, sequenced in a study of blood T cell repertoires in COVID-19. The data were produced by immunoSEQ multiplex PCR, yet TCRdb's version contains in-frame clones alone and is incomplete. Of about 210,000 clones listed, under 90% were seen once; the top ten hold 8% to 9%. Sequencing was carried out using PBMCs or T cells enriched from blood (not recorded which). Receptors were obtained from a woman between 45 and 65 years old with acute COVID-19.

The V call is TRBV27, the J call TRBJ1-5, with D uncertain. CDR3 length: 13 residues. CDR1 is MNHEY, CDR2 SMNVEV, per germline (reference sequence). Trimming left V 4 bases short and J 7 bases short, with 11 bases between. CDR3 loop: CASSSGLLQPQHF. The DNA of the CDR3 is TGTGCCAGCAGTTCCGGGTTGTTGCAGCCCCAGCATTTT.

The V call is TRBV6-6, the J call TRBJ2-7; 8 bases match TRBD1. Germline V gives CDR1 MNHNY, CDR2 SVGAGI (reference sequence). CDR3 length: 15 amino acids. Trimming cost V 2 bases and J 0 bases; bases outside gene matches: 3. DNA of the CDR3: TGTGCCAGCAGTTACAAGGGGACAGGCTCCTACGAGCAGTACTTC. Encoded protein: CASSYKGTGSYEQYF.

The rearrangement uses TRBV18 and TRBJ1-6; 7 bases align to TRBD1. Germline V gene data show CDR1 as KGHSH and CDR2 as LQKENI. The V gene end was trimmed by 3 bases and the J gene end by 8 bases; junction bases not matched to a gene: 10. The CDR3 consists of 16 residues. The CDR3 nucleotides read TGTGCCAGCTCACCCGTCGGACAGGCGGCGTATTCACCCCTCCACTTT. It yields the protein CASSPVGQAAYSPLHF. The full variable domain, in which reference TRBV18 and TRBJ1-6 provide the parts outside the CDR3, is NAGVMQNPRHLVRRRGQEARLRCSPMKGHSHVYWYRQLPEEGLKFMVYLQKENIIDESGMPKERFSAEFPKEGPSILRIQQVVRGDSAAYFCASSPVGQAAYSPLHFGNGTRLTVT.

This clone was observed a single time. This chain connects TRBV5-3 to TRBJ1-1, with D unresolved. TRBV5-3 counts as an open reading frame of uncertain function. The V end lost 1 base, the J end lost 1 base, and 20 bases lay between the germline ends. The CDR3 covers 18 residues. The CDR3 loop is CARSLRGSWDEANTEAFF. In DNA form, the CDR3 reads TGTGCCAGAAGCTTGCGGGGAAGTTGGGATGAGGCGAACACTGAAGCTTTCTTT.

Here the CDR3 reads CASSSEGAKTEAFF. Here the CDR3 DNA reads TGTGCCAGCAGCTCAGAGGGGGCTAAGACTGAAGCTTTCTTT. This chain uses TRBV5-5 with TRBJ1-1; 7 bases are shared with TRBD1. This CDR3 is built from 14 residues. Germline CDR1 is SGHKS and CDR2 is YYEKEE (reference sequence). V lost 3 bases to trimming and J lost 5 bases; unmatched junction nucleotides: 7. Using reference TRBV5-5 and TRBJ1-1 for the parts outside the CDR3, the full variable domain is DAGVTQSPTHLIKTRGQQVTLRCSPISGHKSVSWYQQVLGQGPQFIFQYYEKEERGRGNFPDRFSARQFPNYSSELNVNALLLGDSALYLCASSSEGAKTEAFFGQGTRLTVV.

V is TRBV21-1 and J is TRBJ2-7; the listed D gene, TRBD1, was not tested against the DNA. TRBV21-1 is reported as a pseudogene. The CDR3 has 14 residues. The CDR3 region is CASSGLQGSYEQYF. The CDR3 DNA is TGTGCCAGCAGCGGATTACAGGGGAGCTACGAGCAGTACTTC.